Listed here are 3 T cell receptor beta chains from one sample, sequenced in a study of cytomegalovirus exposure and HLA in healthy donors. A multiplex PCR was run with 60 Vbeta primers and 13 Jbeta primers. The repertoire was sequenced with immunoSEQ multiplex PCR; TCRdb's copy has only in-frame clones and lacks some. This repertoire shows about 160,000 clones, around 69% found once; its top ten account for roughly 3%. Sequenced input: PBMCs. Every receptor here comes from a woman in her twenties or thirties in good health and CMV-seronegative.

Here the CDR3 reads CASSLGTGVGYTF. Here the CDR3 DNA reads TGTGCCAGCAGCTTAGGGACAGGGGTCGGCTACACCTTC. The chain carries TRBV7-9 and TRBJ1-2, with 9 bases lining up with TRBD1. J was trimmed by 8 bases and V by 1 base; bases with no gene match: 2. The CDR3 is 13 amino acids. CDR1 SEHNR and CDR2 FQNEAQ come from the germline V gene (reference sequence). Combining the CDR3 with reference TRBV7-9 and TRBJ1-2 gives the whole variable domain DTGVSQNPRHKITKRGQNVTFRCDPISEHNRLYWYRQTLGQGPEFLTYFQNEAQLEKSRLLSDRFSAERPKGSFSTLEIQRTEQGDSAMYLCASSLGTGVGYTFGSGTRLTVV.

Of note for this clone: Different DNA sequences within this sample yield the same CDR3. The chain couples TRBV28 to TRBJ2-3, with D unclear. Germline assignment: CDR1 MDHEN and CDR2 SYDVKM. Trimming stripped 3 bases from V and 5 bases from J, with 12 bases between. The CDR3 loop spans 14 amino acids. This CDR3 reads CASSFSSPGDTQYF. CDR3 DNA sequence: TGTGCCAGCAGTTTTTCTTCGCCCGGAGATACGCAGTATTTT.

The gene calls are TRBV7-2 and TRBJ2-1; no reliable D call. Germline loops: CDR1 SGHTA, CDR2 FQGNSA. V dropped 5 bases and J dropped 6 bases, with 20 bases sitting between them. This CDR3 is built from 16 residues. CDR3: CASSHTEAITFNEQFF. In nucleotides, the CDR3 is TGTGCCAGCAGCCATACTGAGGCTATTACCTTCAATGAGCAGTTCTTC.